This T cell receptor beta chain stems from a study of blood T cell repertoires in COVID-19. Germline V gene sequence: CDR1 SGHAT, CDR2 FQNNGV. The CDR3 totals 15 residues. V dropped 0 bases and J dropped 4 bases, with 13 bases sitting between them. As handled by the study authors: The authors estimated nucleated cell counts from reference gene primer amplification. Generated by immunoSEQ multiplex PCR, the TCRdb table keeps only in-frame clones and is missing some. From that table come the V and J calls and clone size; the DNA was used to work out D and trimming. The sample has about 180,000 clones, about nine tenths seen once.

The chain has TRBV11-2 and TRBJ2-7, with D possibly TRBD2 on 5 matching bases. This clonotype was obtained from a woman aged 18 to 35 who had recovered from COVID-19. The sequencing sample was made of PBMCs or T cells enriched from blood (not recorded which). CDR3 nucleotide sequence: TGTGCCAGCAGCTTAGATCCCGGGAATAGGTACGAGCAGTACTTC. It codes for CASSLDPGNRYEQYF.